This T cell receptor beta chain was captured by sequencing in a study of blood T cell repertoires in COVID-19. Profiling relied on immunoSEQ multiplex PCR, and the TCRdb table lists in-frame clones only, not all of them. The sample consists of 39,000 or so clones, roughly nine tenths of them appearing once. Germline CDR1 reads LNHDA; CDR2 reads SQIVND (reference sequence). The V and J ends lost 4 bases and 6 bases respectively, with 7 bases between them. The CDR3 is 13 residues long. The clonotype comes from a human donor in a cohort sampled during active COVID-19. Sequencing was done on a sample of peripheral blood. V usage is TRBV19 and J usage is TRBJ1-6; no definite D call. The CDR3 reads CASSSRINSPLHF. The DNA of the CDR3 is TGTGCCAGTAGTAGCAGGATTAATTCACCCCTCCACTTT.